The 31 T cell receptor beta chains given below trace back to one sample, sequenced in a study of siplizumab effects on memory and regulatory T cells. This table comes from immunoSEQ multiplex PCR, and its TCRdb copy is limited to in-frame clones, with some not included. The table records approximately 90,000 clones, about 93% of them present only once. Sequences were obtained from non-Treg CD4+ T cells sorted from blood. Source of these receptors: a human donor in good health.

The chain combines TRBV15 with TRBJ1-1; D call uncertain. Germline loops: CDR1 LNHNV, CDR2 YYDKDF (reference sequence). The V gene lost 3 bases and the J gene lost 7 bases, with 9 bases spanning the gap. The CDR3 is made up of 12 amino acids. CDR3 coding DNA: TGTGCCACCAGCAGCGATTTCGGTGAAGCTTTCTTT. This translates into CATSSDFGEAFF.

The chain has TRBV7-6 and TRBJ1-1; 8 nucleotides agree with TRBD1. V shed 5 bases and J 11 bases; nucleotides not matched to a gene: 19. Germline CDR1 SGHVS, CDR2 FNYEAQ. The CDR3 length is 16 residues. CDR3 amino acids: CASSLKDRAPRTGAFF. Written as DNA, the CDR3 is TGTGCCAGCAGCCTTAAGGACAGGGCGCCTCGAACCGGGGCTTTCTTT.

The CDR3 here is CASRPIVGQLGETQYF. The DNA for the CDR3 is TGTGCCAGCAGACCCATTGTGGGACAGTTGGGAGAGACCCAGTACTTC. The chain joins TRBV7-9 to TRBJ2-5, with 7 bases aligning to TRBD1. This CDR3 region has 16 residues. Germline CDR1 reads SEHNR; CDR2 reads FQNEAQ (reference sequence). V lost 6 bases, J lost 4 bases, and 14 bases stayed unmatched.

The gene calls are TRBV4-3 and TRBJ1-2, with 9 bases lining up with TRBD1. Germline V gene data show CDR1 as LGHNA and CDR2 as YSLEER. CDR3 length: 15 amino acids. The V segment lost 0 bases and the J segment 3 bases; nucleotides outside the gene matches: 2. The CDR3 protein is CASSQDWTGDYGYTF. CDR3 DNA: TGCGCCAGCAGCCAAGATTGGACAGGGGACTATGGCTACACCTTC.

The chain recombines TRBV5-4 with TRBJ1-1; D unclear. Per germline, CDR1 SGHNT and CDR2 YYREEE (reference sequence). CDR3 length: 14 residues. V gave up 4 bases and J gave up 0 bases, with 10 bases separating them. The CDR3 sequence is CASSLPGLNTEAFF. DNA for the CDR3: TGTGCCAGCAGCCTTCCGGGCCTGAACACTGAAGCTTTCTTT.

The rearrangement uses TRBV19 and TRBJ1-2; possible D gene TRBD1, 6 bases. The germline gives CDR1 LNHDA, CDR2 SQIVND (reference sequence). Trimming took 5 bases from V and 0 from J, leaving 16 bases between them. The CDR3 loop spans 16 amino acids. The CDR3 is CASSPETGRANYGYTF. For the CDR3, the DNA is TGTGCCAGTAGTCCGGAGACAGGACGAGCTAACTATGGCTACACCTTC.

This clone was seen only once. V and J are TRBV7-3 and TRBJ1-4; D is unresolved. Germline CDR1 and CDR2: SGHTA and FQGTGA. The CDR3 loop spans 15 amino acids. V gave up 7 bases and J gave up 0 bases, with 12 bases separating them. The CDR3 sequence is CASTDRLPTNEKLFF. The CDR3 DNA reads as TGTGCCAGCACGGACCGGTTGCCAACTAATGAAAAACTGTTTTTT.

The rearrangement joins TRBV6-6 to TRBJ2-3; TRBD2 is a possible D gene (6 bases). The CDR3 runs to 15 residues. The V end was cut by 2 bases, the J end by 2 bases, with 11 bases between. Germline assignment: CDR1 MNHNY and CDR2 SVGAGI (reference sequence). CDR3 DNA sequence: TGTGCCAGCAGTTACGGGCTAGCGAACACAGATACGCAGTATTTT. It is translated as CASSYGLANTDTQYF.

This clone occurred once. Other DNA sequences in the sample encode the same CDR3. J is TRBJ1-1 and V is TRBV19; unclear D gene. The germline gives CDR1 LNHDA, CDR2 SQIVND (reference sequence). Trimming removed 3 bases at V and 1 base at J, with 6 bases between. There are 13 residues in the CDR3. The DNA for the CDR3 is TGTGCCAGTAGTATTGAAGGGAACACTGAAGCTTTCTTT. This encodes CASSIEGNTEAFF.

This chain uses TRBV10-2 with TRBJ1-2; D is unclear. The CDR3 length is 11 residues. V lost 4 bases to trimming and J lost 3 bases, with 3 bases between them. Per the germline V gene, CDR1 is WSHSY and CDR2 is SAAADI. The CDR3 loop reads CASSADYGYTF. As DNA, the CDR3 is TGCGCCAGCAGTGCCGACTATGGCTACACCTTC.

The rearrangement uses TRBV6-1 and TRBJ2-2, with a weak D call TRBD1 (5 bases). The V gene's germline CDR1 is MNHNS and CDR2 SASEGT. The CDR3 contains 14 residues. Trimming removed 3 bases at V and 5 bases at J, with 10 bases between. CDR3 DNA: TGTGCCAGCAGTGAGCTGGGGCGGACCGGGGAGCTGTTTTTT. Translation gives CASSELGRTGELFF.

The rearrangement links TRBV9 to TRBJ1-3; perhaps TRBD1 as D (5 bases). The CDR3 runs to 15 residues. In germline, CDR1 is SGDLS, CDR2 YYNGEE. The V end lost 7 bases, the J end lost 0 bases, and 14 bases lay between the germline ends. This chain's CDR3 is CASAPGRSSGNTIYF. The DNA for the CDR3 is TGTGCCAGCGCACCGGGACGGAGCTCTGGAAACACCATATATTTT.

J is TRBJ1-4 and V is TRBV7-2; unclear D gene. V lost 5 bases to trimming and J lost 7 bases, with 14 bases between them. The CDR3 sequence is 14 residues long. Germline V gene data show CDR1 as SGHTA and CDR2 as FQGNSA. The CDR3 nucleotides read TGTGCCAGCAGCCGAGCAAGCCGGGGTGAAAAACTGTTTTTT. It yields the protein CASSRASRGEKLFF.

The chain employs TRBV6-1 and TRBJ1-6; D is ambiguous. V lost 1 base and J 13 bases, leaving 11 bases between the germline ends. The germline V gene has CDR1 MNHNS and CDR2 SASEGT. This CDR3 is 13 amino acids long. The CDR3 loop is CASSEVGIRPLHF. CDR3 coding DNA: TGTGCCAGCAGTGAAGTGGGGATCAGGCCCCTCCACTTT.

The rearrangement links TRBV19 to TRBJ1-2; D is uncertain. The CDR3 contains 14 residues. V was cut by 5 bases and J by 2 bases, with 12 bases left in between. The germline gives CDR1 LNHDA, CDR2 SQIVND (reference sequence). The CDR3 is CASSPLHGNYGYTF. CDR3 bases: TGTGCCAGTAGTCCGTTACACGGGAACTATGGCTACACCTTC.

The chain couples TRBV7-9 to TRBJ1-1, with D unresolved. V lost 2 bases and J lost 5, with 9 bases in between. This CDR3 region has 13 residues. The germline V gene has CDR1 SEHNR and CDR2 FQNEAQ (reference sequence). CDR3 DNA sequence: TGTGCCAGCAGCTTAAACAGTCGGACTGAAGCTTTCTTT. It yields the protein CASSLNSRTEAFF.

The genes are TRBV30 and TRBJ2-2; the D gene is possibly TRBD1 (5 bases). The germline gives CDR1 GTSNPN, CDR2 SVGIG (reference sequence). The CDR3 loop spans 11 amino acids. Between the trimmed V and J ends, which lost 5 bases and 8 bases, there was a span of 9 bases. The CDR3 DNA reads TGTGCCTGGGGCAGGGTGGGGGAGCTGTTTTTT. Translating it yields CAWGRVGELFF.

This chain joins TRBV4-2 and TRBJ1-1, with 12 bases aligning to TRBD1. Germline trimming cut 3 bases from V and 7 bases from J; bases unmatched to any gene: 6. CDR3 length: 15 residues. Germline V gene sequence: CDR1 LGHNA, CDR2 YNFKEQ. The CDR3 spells CASSHGGQGAFEAFF. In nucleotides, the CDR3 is TGTGCCAGCAGCCACGGGGGACAGGGGGCTTTTGAAGCTTTCTTT.

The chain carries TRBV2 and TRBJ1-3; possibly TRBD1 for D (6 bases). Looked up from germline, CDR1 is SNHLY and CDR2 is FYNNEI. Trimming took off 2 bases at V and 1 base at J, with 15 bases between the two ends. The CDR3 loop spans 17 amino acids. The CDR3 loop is CASSELPPGASGNTIYF. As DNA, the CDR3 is TGTGCCAGCAGTGAACTCCCCCCGGGGGCGTCTGGAAACACCATATATTTT.

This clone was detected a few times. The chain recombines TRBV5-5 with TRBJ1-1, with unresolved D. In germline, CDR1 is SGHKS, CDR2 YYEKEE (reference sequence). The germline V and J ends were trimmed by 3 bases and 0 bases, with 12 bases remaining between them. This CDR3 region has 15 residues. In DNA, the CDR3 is TGTGCCAGCAGCTCGTTGACAATCATGAACACTGAAGCTTTCTTT. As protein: CASSSLTIMNTEAFF.

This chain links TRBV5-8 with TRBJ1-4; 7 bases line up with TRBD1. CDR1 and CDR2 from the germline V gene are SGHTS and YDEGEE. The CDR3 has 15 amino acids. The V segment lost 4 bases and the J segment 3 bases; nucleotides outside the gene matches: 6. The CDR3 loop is CASSKGQVPNEKLFF. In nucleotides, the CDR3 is TGTGCCAGCAGCAAAGGACAGGTCCCTAATGAAAAACTGTTTTTT. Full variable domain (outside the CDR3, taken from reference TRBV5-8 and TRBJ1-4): EAGVTQSPTHLIKTRGQQATLRCSPISGHTSVYWYQQALGLGLQFLLWYDEGEERNRGNFPPRFSGRQFPNYSSELNVNALELEDSALYLCASSKGQVPNEKLFFGSGTQLSVL.

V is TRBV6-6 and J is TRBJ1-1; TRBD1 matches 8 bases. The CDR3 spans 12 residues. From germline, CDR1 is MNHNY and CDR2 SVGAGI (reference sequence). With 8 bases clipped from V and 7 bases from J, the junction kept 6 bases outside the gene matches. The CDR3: CASQLGTGEAFF. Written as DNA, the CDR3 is TGTGCCAGCCAATTAGGGACAGGTGAAGCTTTCTTT.

CDR3 amino acids: CASSIGQGGETQYF. In DNA, the CDR3 is TGTGCCAGCAGCATAGGACAGGGGGGAGAGACCCAGTACTTC. V usage is TRBV9 and J usage is TRBJ2-5; TRBD1 agrees at 10 bases. V gave up 4 bases and J gave up 4 bases; unmatched junction bases: 4. Germline V CDR1 and CDR2: SGDLS, YYNGEE. This CDR3 is built from 14 residues.

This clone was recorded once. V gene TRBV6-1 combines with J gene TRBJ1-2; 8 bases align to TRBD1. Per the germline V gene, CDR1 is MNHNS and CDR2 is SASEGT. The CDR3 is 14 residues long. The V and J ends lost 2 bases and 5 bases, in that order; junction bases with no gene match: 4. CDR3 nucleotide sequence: TGTGCCAGCAGTGAAAGGACAGGGAATTATGGCTACACCTTC. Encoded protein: CASSERTGNYGYTF.

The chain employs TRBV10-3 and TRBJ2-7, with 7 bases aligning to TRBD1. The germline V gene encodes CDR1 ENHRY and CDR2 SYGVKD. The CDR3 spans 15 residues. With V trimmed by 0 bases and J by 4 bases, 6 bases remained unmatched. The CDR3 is CAISESGQKSYEQYF. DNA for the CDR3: TGTGCCATCAGTGAGTCGGGACAGAAGAGTTACGAGCAGTACTTC.

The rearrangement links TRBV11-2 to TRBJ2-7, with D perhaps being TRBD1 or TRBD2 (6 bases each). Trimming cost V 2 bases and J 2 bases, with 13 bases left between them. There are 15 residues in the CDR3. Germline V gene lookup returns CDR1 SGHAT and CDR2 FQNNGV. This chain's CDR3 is CASSLSERGAYEQYF. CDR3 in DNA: TGTGCCAGCAGCTTAAGCGAGAGGGGGGCCTACGAGCAGTACTTC.

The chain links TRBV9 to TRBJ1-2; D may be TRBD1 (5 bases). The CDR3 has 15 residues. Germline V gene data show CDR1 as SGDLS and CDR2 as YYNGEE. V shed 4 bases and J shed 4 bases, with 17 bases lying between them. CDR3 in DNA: TGTGCCAGCAGCCCCCGGGGAGGGGAATTCTATGGCTACACCTTC. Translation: CASSPRGGEFYGYTF.

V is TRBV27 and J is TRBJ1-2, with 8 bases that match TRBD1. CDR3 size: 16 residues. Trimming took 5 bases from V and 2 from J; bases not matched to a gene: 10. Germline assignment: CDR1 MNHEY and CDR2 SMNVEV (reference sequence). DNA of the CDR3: TGTGCCAGCAGTGGCTCCGGGACAGGCGTCAACTATGGCTACACCTTC. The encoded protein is CASSGSGTGVNYGYTF.

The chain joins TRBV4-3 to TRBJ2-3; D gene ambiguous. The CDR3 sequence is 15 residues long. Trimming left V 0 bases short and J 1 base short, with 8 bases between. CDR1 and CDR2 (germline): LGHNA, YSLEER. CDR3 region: CASSQDGIGTDTQYF. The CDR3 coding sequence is TGCGCCAGCAGCCAAGATGGTATCGGCACAGATACGCAGTATTTT.

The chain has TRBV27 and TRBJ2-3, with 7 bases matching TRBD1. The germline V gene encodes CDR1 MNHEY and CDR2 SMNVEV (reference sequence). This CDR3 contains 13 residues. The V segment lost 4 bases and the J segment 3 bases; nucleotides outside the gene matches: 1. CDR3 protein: CASSWDRTDTQYF. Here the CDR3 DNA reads TGTGCCAGCAGTTGGGACAGAACAGATACGCAGTATTTT.

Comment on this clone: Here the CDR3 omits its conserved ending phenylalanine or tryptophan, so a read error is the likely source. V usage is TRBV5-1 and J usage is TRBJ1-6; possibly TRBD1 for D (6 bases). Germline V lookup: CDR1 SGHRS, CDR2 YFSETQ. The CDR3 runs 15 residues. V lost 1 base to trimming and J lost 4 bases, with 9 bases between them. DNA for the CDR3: TGCGCCAGCAGCTTGCGAGGACAGTATAATTCACCCCTCCACCTT. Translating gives CASSLRGQYNSPLHL.